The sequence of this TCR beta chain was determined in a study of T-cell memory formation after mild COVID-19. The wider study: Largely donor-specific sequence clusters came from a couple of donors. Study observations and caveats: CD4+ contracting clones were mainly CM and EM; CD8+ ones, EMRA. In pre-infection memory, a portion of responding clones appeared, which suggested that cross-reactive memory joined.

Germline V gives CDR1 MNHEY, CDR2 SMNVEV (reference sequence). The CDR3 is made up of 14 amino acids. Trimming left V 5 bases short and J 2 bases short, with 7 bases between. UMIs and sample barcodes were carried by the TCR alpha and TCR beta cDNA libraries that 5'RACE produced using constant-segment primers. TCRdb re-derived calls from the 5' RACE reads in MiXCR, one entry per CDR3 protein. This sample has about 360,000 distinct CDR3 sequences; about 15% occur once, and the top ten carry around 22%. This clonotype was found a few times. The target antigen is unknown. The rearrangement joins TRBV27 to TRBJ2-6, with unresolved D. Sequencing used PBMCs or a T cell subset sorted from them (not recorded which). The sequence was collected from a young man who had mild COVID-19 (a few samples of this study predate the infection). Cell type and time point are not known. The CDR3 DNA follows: TGTGCCAGCAGTCGCCTAGCTGGGGCCAACGTCCTGACTTTC. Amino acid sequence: CASSRLAGANVLTF.